The 17 T cell receptor beta chains given below trace back to one sample, sequenced in a study of shared clonotypes between healthy human individuals. Using immunoSEQ multiplex PCR, the repertoire was profiled, and TCRdb retains in-frame clones only, with some absent. This sample has nearly 750,000 clones, with 55% to 75% found just once. Sequenced: memory CD4+ T cells sorted from blood. Noted subset: CD45RA-negative fraction. Every receptor here comes from a woman aged 25 to 39 in good health.

The chain joins TRBV6-1 to TRBJ2-1, with 7 bases matching TRBD1. This CDR3 spans 14 amino acids. In germline, CDR1 is MNHNS, CDR2 SASEGT. With 6 bases clipped from V and 2 bases from J, the junction kept 4 bases outside the gene matches. This chain's CDR3 is CASRYRGTYNEQFF. The CDR3 coding sequence is TGTGCCAGCAGGTACAGGGGTACCTACAATGAGCAGTTCTTC.

CDR3 loop: CASSYRTAGNTIYF. The CDR3, as DNA: TGTGCCAGCAGTTACCGGACAGCCGGAAACACCATATATTTT. This chain connects TRBV6-5 to TRBJ1-3, with D possibly being TRBD1 (6 bases). The CDR3 runs 14 residues. Germline V gives CDR1 MNHEY, CDR2 SVGAGI. V lost 2 bases to trimming and J lost 4 bases, with 9 bases between them.

The J gene is TRBJ1-5, the V gene TRBV28; 11 bases agree with TRBD1. V lost 7 bases and J lost 9; bases outside the gene matches: 8. In germline, CDR1 is MDHEN, CDR2 SYDVKM. The CDR3 loop spans 14 amino acids. The CDR3 loop is CASTLDRGRSPQHF. The DNA of the CDR3 is TGTGCCAGCACCTTGGACAGGGGGCGGTCGCCCCAGCATTTT. Supplemented by reference TRBV28 and TRBJ1-5, the full variable domain reads DVKVTQSSRYLVKRTGEKVFLECVQDMDHENMFWYRQDPGLGLRLIYFSYDVKMKEKGDIPEGYSVSREKKERFSLILESASTNQTSMYLCASTLDRGRSPQHFGDGTRLSIL.

A remark on this clone: The same CDR3 arises from other DNA sequences in this sample as well. The genes are TRBV28 and TRBJ1-2; D is possibly TRBD1 (5 bases). The CDR3 totals 9 residues. V lost 8 bases and J 11 bases, leaving 9 bases between the germline ends. Looked up from germline, CDR1 is MDHEN and CDR2 is SYDVKM. The DNA of the CDR3 is TGTGCCAGCGGGGGGGGATACACCTTC. It is translated as CASGGGYTF.

About this clone: A much larger clonotype is one base distant, so this may be a read error. Other DNA sequences of this sample code for an identical CDR3. The chain joins TRBV5-1 to TRBJ1-1, with 7 bases identical to TRBD1. CDR1 SGHRS and CDR2 YFSETQ come from the germline V gene. This CDR3 comprises 14 residues. With 3 bases clipped from V and 1 base from J, the junction kept 3 bases outside the gene matches. The CDR3 coding sequence is TGCGCCAGCAGCTCCGGGACAGCGAACACTGAAGCTTTCTTT. As protein: CASSSGTANTEAFF.

This clone has a handful of counts. The chain joins TRBV5-4 to TRBJ2-3; 10 nucleotides align to TRBD2. The CDR3 sequence is 15 residues long. The J segment lost 2 bases and the V segment lost 1 base, leaving 1 base of the junction unmatched. Germline values: CDR1 SGHNT, CDR2 YYREEE (reference sequence). The DNA for the CDR3 is TGTGCCAGCAGCTTGAGCGGGAGGGTCACAGATACGCAGTATTTT. Translated: CASSLSGRVTDTQYF.

This clone was found a few times. The gene calls are TRBV11-1 and TRBJ2-1; 11 bases match TRBD1. Trimming removed 1 base from V and 4 bases from J; junction bases left unmatched: 6. Looked up from germline, CDR1 is SGHAT and CDR2 is FQDESV (reference sequence). The CDR3 extends over 17 amino acids. Here the CDR3 DNA reads TGTGCCAGCAGCTTAGATACCGGGACAGGGGGTTACAATGAGCAGTTCTTC. This codes for CASSLDTGTGGYNEQFF.

The rearrangement joins TRBV7-9 to TRBJ1-1; no definite D call. The CDR3 is 13 amino acids. V lost 6 bases, J lost 0 bases, and 8 bases lay in between. Germline CDR1 and CDR2: SEHNR and FQNEAQ (reference sequence). The CDR3 bases are TGTGCCAGCAGGCACTCAATGAACACTGAAGCTTTCTTT. Amino acids: CASRHSMNTEAFF.

This clone appeared once. The rearrangement links TRBV28 to TRBJ2-3; perhaps D is TRBD1 or TRBD2 (6 bases each). The CDR3 is 15 amino acids. The ends were cut back, 5 bases at V and 5 bases at J, with 17 bases in the middle. Germline V gene sequence: CDR1 MDHEN, CDR2 SYDVKM. The CDR3 sequence: CASSVPTGAGDTQYF. Here the CDR3 DNA reads TGTGCCAGCAGTGTCCCAACGGGGGCGGGAGATACGCAGTATTTT.

This clone appeared a single time. The V and J genes are TRBV28 and TRBJ2-5; unclear D gene. Germline CDR1 MDHEN, CDR2 SYDVKM. CDR3 size: 13 residues. The V end lost 5 bases, the J end lost 5 bases, and 12 bases lay between the germline ends. The CDR3 region has the DNA TGTGCCAGCAGTGGCAAGGGTGGGGAGACCCAGTACTTC. Translated, it gives CASSGKGGETQYF.

The genes are TRBV7-2 and TRBJ1-3; D gene unclear. This CDR3 spans 16 amino acids. Trimming stripped 2 bases from V and 2 bases from J, with 13 bases between. CDR1 is SGHTA and CDR2 is FQGNSA in the germline V gene. The chain's CDR3 is CASSLMSPMTGNTIYF. The CDR3 DNA sequence: TGTGCCAGCAGCTTAATGTCCCCGATGACTGGAAACACCATATATTTT.

This chain uses TRBV6-4 with TRBJ2-3; the match to TRBD2 covers 10 bases. The CDR3 is made up of 16 amino acids. J lost 1 base, V lost 5 bases, and 6 bases had no gene match. Germline V gives CDR1 MRHNA, CDR2 SNTAGT. This CDR3 reads CASSRSLAGGTDTQYF. DNA for the CDR3: TGTGCCAGCAGTCGATCTCTAGCGGGGGGCACAGATACGCAGTATTTT.

This clone was seen a handful of times. The gene calls are TRBV7-9 and TRBJ2-7; the D gene could be TRBD1 or TRBD2 (6 bases each). Germline-derived CDR1 and CDR2 are SEHNR and FQNEAQ (reference sequence). V was clipped by 2 bases and J by 5 bases, with 16 bases between them. There are 15 residues in the CDR3. DNA for the CDR3: TGTGCCAGCAGCTTACGGCAAGGGGGGATGGACGAGCAGTACTTC. As protein: CASSLRQGGMDEQYF. The full variable domain, completed using reference TRBV7-9 and TRBJ2-7, is DTGVSQNPRHKITKRGQNVTFRCDPISEHNRLYWYRQTLGQGPEFLTYFQNEAQLEKSRLLSDRFSAERPKGSFSTLEIQRTEQGDSAMYLCASSLRQGGMDEQYFGPGTRLTVT.

This chain links TRBV28 with TRBJ1-1; D not certain. There are 14 residues in the CDR3. V was trimmed by 6 bases and J by 0 bases, leaving 11 bases between them. Germline CDR1 and CDR2: MDHEN and SYDVKM. This CDR3 reads CASRHPTLNTEAFF. The CDR3 coding sequence is TGTGCCAGCAGACACCCGACACTGAACACTGAAGCTTTCTTT.

The gene calls are TRBV2 and TRBJ1-1; D not resolved. The germline V gene encodes CDR1 SNHLY and CDR2 FYNNEI. This CDR3 has 13 residues. V was pared by 4 bases and J by 0 bases, with 6 bases between. The CDR3 bases are TGTGCCAGCAGTGGTTCCATGAACACTGAAGCTTTCTTT. Encoded protein: CASSGSMNTEAFF.

The chain has TRBV5-1 and TRBJ2-2; D tentatively reads TRBD1 or TRBD2 (5 bases each). This CDR3 is 16 amino acids long. V lost 0 bases to trimming and J lost 5 bases, with 14 bases between them. From germline, CDR1 is SGHRS and CDR2 YFSETQ. The CDR3 protein is CASSLVAGWGTGELFF. The CDR3 bases are TGCGCCAGCAGCTTGGTTGCGGGCTGGGGGACCGGGGAGCTGTTTTTT.

CDR3 protein: CASSYQGSGTGELFF. CDR3 DNA: TGCGCCAGCAGTTATCAGGGCAGTGGCACCGGGGAGCTGTTTTTT. The chain uses TRBV5-1 and TRBJ2-2, with D possibly being TRBD1 (5 bases). Germline V CDR1 and CDR2: SGHRS, YFSETQ. Trimming removed 5 bases from V and 4 bases from J, with 15 bases in between. CDR3 size: 15 residues.